This TCR beta chain originates from a study of blood T cell repertoires in COVID-19 (dated by TCRdb to the early 2020s). The study in broad terms: Collaborator samples came from the United States, Italy and Spain and covered acute and convalescent phases of COVID-19. The repertoires were made available in a free public database intended to serve as a resource for research on the immune response to SARS-CoV-2. Where available, HLA class I and class II types were obtained from metadata supplied by the sample provider rather than from assay-based typing. The prospective study material was composed of cDNA or gDNA derived from T cells, B-cell-depleted T cells, or PBMCs. Sample metadata almost always included a de-identified subject ID, COVID-19 status, age in years and sex. The samples were drawn from the first 160 participants of the ongoing ImmuneRACE study and from under 1,500 subjects provided by 6 global collaborators. Subjects who had been exposed to COVID-19, were actively infected with it, or had recovered from it provided the deeply sampled blood TCRbeta repertoires that made up the dataset.

Each collaborating institution followed its own protocols to collect whole blood in K2EDTA tubes. For TCRbeta analysis, collaborators shipped samples as frozen whole blood, isolated PBMCs, or DNA extracted from either of those sample types. Comment on this clone: Its target antigen remains unknown. The sample holds no much larger clone one base away, and base qualities are not on file.

TCRbeta CDR3 regions were amplified from genomic DNA by means of the immunoSEQ Assay, a bias-controlled multiplex PCR. The original methods were these. The number of nucleated cells in each sample was estimated from the amplification of reference gene primers within the assay. Sequence reads were collapsed and filtered to measure the absolute abundance of every unique TCRbeta CDR3 rearrangement. Productive Simpson clonality was computed per sample as the square root of Simpson's diversity index over productive rearrangements. Here the immuneACCESS table is served through TCRdb, limited to in-frame sequences with V and J called. Missing clones are a known gap in these copies; in checked studies unresolved V genes cover under half, and the rest lacks a known reason. V and J calls plus clone size are reproduced from that table; the DNA served to infer D and trimming. The sample records about 59,000 clones, over 70% of which are singletons. The ten largest clones take up approximately 13% of the sample.

Its CDR3 holds 17 amino acids, cysteine through phenylalanine. This entry keeps only the CDR3 DNA: 51 bases, framed from base 1. CDR1 and CDR2, per the germline V gene (reference sequence), are LNHDA and SQIVND. The V end loses 4 bases and the J end loses 8 bases, and a stretch of 26 bases separates them. Study-wide findings and limitations: The quantity of clinical and demographic metadata differed by source and by participant and was supplied without curation.

This TCR derives from a woman in her 70s with acute or convalescent COVID-19. Here the chain combines TRBV19 and TRBJ1-2; the D gene is possibly TRBD1, with 5 bases matching. The sample was peripheral blood. This receptor has the CDR3 CASSKVGGTMLSGGYTF. The bases are TGTGCCAGTAGTAAAGTGGGGGGTACTATGCTATCGGGAGGCTACACCTTC. Here the CDR3 is joined to the reference TRBV19 and TRBJ1-2 genes, and the full variable domain is: DGGITQSPKYLFRKEGQNVTLSCEQNLNHDAMYWYRQDPGQGLRLIYYSQIVNDFQKGDIAEGYSVSREKKESFPLTVTSAQKNPTAFYLCASSKVGGTMLSGGYTFGSGTRLTVV.